This T cell receptor beta chain was retrieved from a study of T cell repertoires in cytomegalovirus infection. TCRdb analysed the reads with MiXCR anew, one entry per CDR3 protein. This sample has about 740,000 distinct CDR3 sequences; 30% to 35% occur once, and the top ten carry 15% to 20%. The length of the CDR3 is 11 residues. V was clipped by 2 bases and J by 7 bases, with 6 bases between them. Germline CDR1 reads SGHDT; CDR2 reads YYEEEE. This clonotype came up many times. Its antigen is unidentified. The source was cultured PBMCs, collected from culture after CMV antigen stimulation. The rearrangement uses TRBV5-6 and TRBJ1-2; no clear D. The TCR originated in a human donor in good health (CMV status not recorded). Some clones in this sample may be carry-over from other donors' samples. Here the CDR3 reads CASSLRVGYTF. CDR3 DNA sequence: TGTGCCAGCAGCTTAAGGGTTGGCTACACCTTC.